The present T cell receptor (beta chain) was sequenced within a study of cytomegalovirus exposure and HLA in healthy donors. Study overall: Among approximately 390 genotyped donors, around 81% fell in the Caucasian-associated ancestry cluster. Overall study findings and caveats: As a later analysis showed, a missense DCLRE1C variant was linked to trimming of TCR beta V- and J-genes. Analyzed later, most CMV-associated TCR beta chains appeared HLA-restricted.

Notes on this clone: Antigen unknown.

This CDR3 comprises 14 residues. V was cut by 7 bases and J by 0 bases, with 12 bases left in between. Germline V gene lookup returns CDR1 SNHLY and CDR2 FYNNEI. This PCR relied on a set of 60 Vbeta primers and 13 Jbeta primers. Produced via immunoSEQ multiplex PCR; TCRdb's table is partial and in-frame only. This listing includes about 140,000 clones. Sequencing was done on a sample of PBMCs. The V and J genes are TRBV2 and TRBJ1-1; D is ambiguous. The clonotype was recovered from a woman younger than 35 in good health and CMV-seronegative. The CDR3 reads CASTYHMMNTEAFF. The CDR3 coding sequence is TGTGCCAGCACCTACCATATGATGAACACTGAAGCTTTCTTT.